These 25 T cell receptor beta chains were all obtained from the same sample, sequenced in a study of CD8+ T cells in alopecia areata. cDNA prepared by RNA extraction and subsequent reverse transcription served as the template for sequencing. The assay was immunoSEQ multiplex PCR, and TCRdb's table has in-frame clones only and misses some. The sample shows about 150,000 clones, approximately 53% of them seen only once. The input for sequencing was CD8+ T cells sorted from blood, taken at week 0. These receptors all come from a human donor with alopecia areata.

The rearrangement links TRBV19 to TRBJ1-1, with no clear D. There are 13 residues in the CDR3. Trimming took off 2 bases at V and 2 bases at J, with 6 bases between the two ends. Germline values: CDR1 LNHDA, CDR2 SQIVND (reference sequence). The CDR3 loop reads CASSITDNTEAFF. CDR3 DNA sequence: TGTGCCAGTAGTATAACAGACAACACTGAAGCTTTCTTT. The variable domain in full, with the rest retrieved from reference TRBV19 and TRBJ1-1, is DGGITQSPKYLFRKEGQNVTLSCEQNLNHDAMYWYRQDPGQGLRLIYYSQIVNDFQKGDIAEGYSVSREKKESFPLTVTSAQKNPTAFYLCASSITDNTEAFFGQGTRLTVV.

The chain has TRBV29-1 and TRBJ1-2; 11 nucleotides line up with TRBD1. V shed 6 bases and J 5 bases; nucleotides not matched to a gene: 8. The CDR3 is made up of 14 amino acids. CDR1 and CDR2 (germline): SQVTM, ANQGSEA. This CDR3 reads CSVPGQGARYGYTF. The CDR3 DNA follows: TGCAGCGTGCCCGGACAGGGGGCGAGATATGGCTACACCTTC.

This clone was observed a few times. J is TRBJ1-1 and V is TRBV6-5, with 9 positions matching TRBD1. The J segment lost 11 bases and the V segment lost 9 bases, leaving 10 bases of the junction unmatched. The CDR3 has 12 residues. The germline gives CDR1 MNHEY, CDR2 SVGAGI. The CDR3 coding sequence is TGTGCCAGTGAGGGACAGGGAATGGTGGCTTTCTTT. This codes for CASEGQGMVAFF.

This clone has only a few counts. CDR3 protein: CASSSSRELFF. The CDR3 coding sequence is TGTGCCAGCAGCTCATCCCGGGAGCTGTTTTTT. The chain combines TRBV11-3 with TRBJ2-2; D not certain. The CDR3 has 11 amino acids. The germline V and J ends were trimmed by 4 bases and 9 bases, with 6 bases remaining between them. In germline, CDR1 is SGHNT, CDR2 YENEEA.

The chain links TRBV5-1 to TRBJ1-1; a weak D match, TRBD1 (6 bases). Germline CDR1 SGHRS, CDR2 YFSETQ. The V and J ends lost 4 bases and 4 bases respectively, with 11 bases between them. The CDR3 loop spans 13 amino acids. Here the CDR3 DNA reads TGCGCCAGCAGCATGAGACAGGCCACTGAAGCTTTCTTT. It encodes CASSMRQATEAFF.

This clone came up a few times. This CDR3 is also generated by other DNA sequences in the sample. The rearrangement uses TRBV7-9 and TRBJ1-1; D is uncertain. The V and J ends lost 4 bases and 0 bases respectively, with 6 bases between them. The CDR3 is 13 amino acids. From germline, CDR1 is SEHNR and CDR2 FQNEAQ (reference sequence). This chain's CDR3 is CASSSEMNTEAFF. Here the CDR3 DNA reads TGTGCCAGCAGCTCAGAGATGAACACTGAAGCTTTCTTT.

Remarks on this clone: This sample also contains other DNA sequences that code for the same CDR3. This chain links TRBV30 with TRBJ2-7; D not resolved. This CDR3 region has 11 residues. The germline V gene encodes CDR1 GTSNPN and CDR2 SVGIG (reference sequence). V was trimmed by 1 base and J by 3 bases, leaving 4 bases between them. The CDR3 region is CAWSDSYEQYF. The CDR3 coding sequence is TGTGCCTGGAGTGACAGCTACGAGCAGTACTTC.

The chain couples TRBV30 to TRBJ2-2, with a possible D match to TRBD1 (6 bases). CDR1 and CDR2 (germline): GTSNPN, SVGIG (reference sequence). V gave up 4 bases and J gave up 7 bases, with 13 bases separating them. CDR3 size: 13 residues. CDR3 region: CAWTGAGYGELFF. The CDR3 nucleotides are TGTGCCTGGACAGGGGCTGGGTACGGGGAGCTGTTTTTT.

Here the CDR3 reads CASSRGVRGYTF. CDR3 DNA: TGTGCCAGCAGTCGGGGTGTGCGGGGCTACACCTTC. The rearrangement uses TRBV2 and TRBJ1-2; D is undetermined. Germline V gene sequence: CDR1 SNHLY, CDR2 FYNNEI. The CDR3 length is 12 residues. V lost 5 bases to trimming and J lost 8 bases, with 12 bases between them. The variable domain in full, with the rest retrieved from reference TRBV2 and TRBJ1-2, is EPEVTQTPSHQVTQMGQEVILRCVPISNHLYFYWYRQILGQKVEFLVSFYNNEISEKSEIFDDQFSVERPDGSNFTLKIRSTKLEDSAMYFCASSRGVRGYTFGSGTRLTVV.

The V call is TRBV30, the J call TRBJ1-2; a possible D gene is TRBD1 (6 bases). The germline V and J ends were trimmed by 2 bases and 4 bases, with 11 bases remaining between them. CDR1 and CDR2 from the germline V gene are GTSNPN and SVGIG (reference sequence). The CDR3 runs to 13 residues. CDR3 in DNA: TGTGCCTGGAGTACCACAGGGATCTATGGCTACACCTTC. Protein: CAWSTTGIYGYTF.

V is TRBV29-1 and J is TRBJ1-2, with D perhaps matching TRBD1 (5 bases). This CDR3 contains 14 residues. Germline CDR1 SQVTM, CDR2 ANQGSEA. Deletions cut 4 bases from V and 6 bases from J, with 18 bases between. The CDR3 nucleotides are TGCAGCGTTGTATCAGTAGGGGCTGGTGATGGCTACACCTTC. This sequence encodes CSVVSVGAGDGYTF. Variable domain in full (rest from reference TRBV29-1 and TRBJ1-2): SAVISQKPSRDICQRGTSLTIQCQVDSQVTMMFWYRQQPGQSLTLIATANQGSEATYESGFVIDKFPISRPNLTFSTLTVSNMSPEDSSIYLCSVVSVGAGDGYTFGSGTRLTVV.

This clone was counted only a few times. The V call is TRBV11-2, the J call TRBJ2-6; D possibly uses TRBD1 or TRBD2 (6 bases each). V was clipped by 6 bases and J by 0 bases, with 15 bases between them. The CDR3 runs 17 residues. CDR1 and CDR2 from the germline V gene are SGHAT and FQNNGV. The CDR3 DNA is TGTGCCAGCAGACTAGGAGGGGGATTCTCTGGGGCCAACGTCCTGACTTTC. It encodes CASRLGGGFSGANVLTF.

This clone was counted a few times. V usage is TRBV7-6 and J usage is TRBJ2-5; TRBD1 is a possible D gene (5 bases). The CDR3 length is 15 residues. Germline CDR1 and CDR2: SGHVS and FNYEAQ. V was clipped by 7 bases and J by 0 bases, with 15 bases between them. CDR3 DNA sequence: TGTGCCAGCACCAAAATAACAGGTGACCAAGAGACCCAGTACTTC. It is translated as CASTKITGDQETQYF.

The CDR3 DNA is TGCGCCAGCAGCCAAGATCACCTTACTGGGAAGGGCTACACCTTC. Amino acid sequence: CASSQDHLTGKGYTF. V and J are TRBV4-3 and TRBJ1-2; D is unresolved. CDR1 is LGHNA and CDR2 is YSLEER in the germline V gene. Trimming left V 0 bases short and J 8 bases short, with 16 bases between. This CDR3 has 15 residues.

This sequence joins TRBV30 and TRBJ2-7; 8 nucleotides align to TRBD2. CDR1 GTSNPN and CDR2 SVGIG come from the germline V gene (reference sequence). The CDR3 spans 14 residues. V shed 4 bases, J shed 5 bases, and the junction held 10 bases outside the gene matches. For the CDR3, the DNA is TGTGCCTGGACCGTCGGGGGGGTGAGCAACGAGCAGTACTTC. This encodes CAWTVGGVSNEQYF.

The chain joins TRBV30 to TRBJ1-1; 10 bases align to TRBD1. CDR1 is GTSNPN and CDR2 is SVGIG in the germline V gene (reference sequence). V gave up 1 base and J gave up 5 bases; unmatched junction bases: 4. This CDR3 is built from 14 residues. CDR3 DNA: TGTGCCTGGAGTGCCGGGACAGGGGAGACTGAAGCTTTCTTT. This encodes CAWSAGTGETEAFF.

The genes are TRBV6-5 and TRBJ1-4, with 11 bases matching TRBD1. The germline V gene encodes CDR1 MNHEY and CDR2 SVGAGI. Trimming removed 9 bases from V and 8 bases from J; junction bases left unmatched: 11. This CDR3 is built from 15 residues. The DNA for the CDR3 is TGTGCCAGTTCACCTACCGGGACAGGGGGAGAAAAACTGTTTTTT. This encodes CASSPTGTGGEKLFF.

The chain joins TRBV7-8 to TRBJ2-7, with D hard to call. V lost 7 bases and J lost 4, with 14 bases in between. Germline CDR1 and CDR2: SGHVS and FQNEAQ. The CDR3 length is 13 residues. The CDR3 here is CASTLGPRYEQYF. CDR3 sequence (DNA): TGTGCCAGCACCCTCGGACCTCGGTACGAGCAGTACTTC.

The chain recombines TRBV7-9 with TRBJ2-7, with 10 bases that match TRBD1. CDR3 length equals 15 residues. J was trimmed by 9 bases and V by 8 bases; bases with no gene match: 16. Germline V gene data show CDR1 as SEHNR and CDR2 as FQNEAQ (reference sequence). CDR3: CASGPTGGPQIGQYF. CDR3 DNA sequence: TGTGCCAGCGGCCCGACAGGGGGCCCTCAGATCGGGCAGTACTTC.

The chain has TRBV7-9 and TRBJ2-7, with a possible D match to TRBD2 (6 bases). The V end was cut by 5 bases, the J end by 4 bases, with 12 bases between. In germline, CDR1 is SEHNR, CDR2 FQNEAQ (reference sequence). This CDR3 spans 13 amino acids. CDR3 nucleotides: TGTGCCAGCAGCCTAACGGGAGTTTACGAGCAGTACTTC. Translating gives CASSLTGVYEQYF.

On this clone itself: The same CDR3 is also encoded by other DNA sequences in this sample. The rearrangement joins TRBV27 to TRBJ2-1, with D uncertain. The length of the CDR3 is 11 residues. V shed 2 bases and J shed 7 bases, with 3 bases lying between them. Germline CDR1 MNHEY, CDR2 SMNVEV (reference sequence). The CDR3 sequence is CASSLRNEQFF. CDR3 sequence (DNA): TGTGCCAGCAGTTTAAGAAATGAGCAGTTCTTC.

This clone occurred a few times. The chain links TRBV13 to TRBJ1-1; TRBD1 agrees at 7 bases. V lost 0 bases and J lost 4; bases outside the gene matches: 8. This CDR3 has 16 amino acids. Germline lookup yields CDR1 PRHDT and CDR2 FYEKMQ (reference sequence). CDR3 DNA sequence: TGTGCCAGCAGCTTAGGCAGCCGACAGGGATCCACTGAAGCTTTCTTT. This sequence encodes CASSLGSRQGSTEAFF.

J is TRBJ2-2 and V is TRBV9; D is undetermined. V was shortened by 4 bases and J by 8 bases, with 12 bases between the two germline ends. This CDR3 has 13 amino acids. In germline, CDR1 is SGDLS, CDR2 YYNGEE. CDR3 in DNA: TGTGCCAGCAGCCCTCTCCGGTTTGGGGAGCTGTTTTTT. This sequence encodes CASSPLRFGELFF.

This clone was counted a few times. The chain is built from TRBV29-1 and TRBJ1-2; no clear D. Deletions cut 1 base from V and 8 bases from J, with 17 bases between. The CDR3 is 14 amino acids. Germline values: CDR1 SQVTM, CDR2 ANQGSEA. This CDR3 is CSVEVPASSRGYTF. In DNA form, the CDR3 reads TGCAGCGTTGAAGTCCCCGCCAGCTCTCGCGGCTACACCTTC.

This clone was recorded once. The gene calls are TRBV27 and TRBJ2-7; 7 positions agree with TRBD1. This CDR3 contains 15 residues. V dropped 3 bases and J dropped 0; count of bases not matched to a gene: 5. Germline V gene lookup returns CDR1 MNHEY and CDR2 SMNVEV (reference sequence). CDR3 in amino acids: CASSLRTGYSYEQYF. The DNA of the CDR3 is TGTGCCAGCAGTTTGCGGACAGGTTACTCCTACGAGCAGTACTTC.